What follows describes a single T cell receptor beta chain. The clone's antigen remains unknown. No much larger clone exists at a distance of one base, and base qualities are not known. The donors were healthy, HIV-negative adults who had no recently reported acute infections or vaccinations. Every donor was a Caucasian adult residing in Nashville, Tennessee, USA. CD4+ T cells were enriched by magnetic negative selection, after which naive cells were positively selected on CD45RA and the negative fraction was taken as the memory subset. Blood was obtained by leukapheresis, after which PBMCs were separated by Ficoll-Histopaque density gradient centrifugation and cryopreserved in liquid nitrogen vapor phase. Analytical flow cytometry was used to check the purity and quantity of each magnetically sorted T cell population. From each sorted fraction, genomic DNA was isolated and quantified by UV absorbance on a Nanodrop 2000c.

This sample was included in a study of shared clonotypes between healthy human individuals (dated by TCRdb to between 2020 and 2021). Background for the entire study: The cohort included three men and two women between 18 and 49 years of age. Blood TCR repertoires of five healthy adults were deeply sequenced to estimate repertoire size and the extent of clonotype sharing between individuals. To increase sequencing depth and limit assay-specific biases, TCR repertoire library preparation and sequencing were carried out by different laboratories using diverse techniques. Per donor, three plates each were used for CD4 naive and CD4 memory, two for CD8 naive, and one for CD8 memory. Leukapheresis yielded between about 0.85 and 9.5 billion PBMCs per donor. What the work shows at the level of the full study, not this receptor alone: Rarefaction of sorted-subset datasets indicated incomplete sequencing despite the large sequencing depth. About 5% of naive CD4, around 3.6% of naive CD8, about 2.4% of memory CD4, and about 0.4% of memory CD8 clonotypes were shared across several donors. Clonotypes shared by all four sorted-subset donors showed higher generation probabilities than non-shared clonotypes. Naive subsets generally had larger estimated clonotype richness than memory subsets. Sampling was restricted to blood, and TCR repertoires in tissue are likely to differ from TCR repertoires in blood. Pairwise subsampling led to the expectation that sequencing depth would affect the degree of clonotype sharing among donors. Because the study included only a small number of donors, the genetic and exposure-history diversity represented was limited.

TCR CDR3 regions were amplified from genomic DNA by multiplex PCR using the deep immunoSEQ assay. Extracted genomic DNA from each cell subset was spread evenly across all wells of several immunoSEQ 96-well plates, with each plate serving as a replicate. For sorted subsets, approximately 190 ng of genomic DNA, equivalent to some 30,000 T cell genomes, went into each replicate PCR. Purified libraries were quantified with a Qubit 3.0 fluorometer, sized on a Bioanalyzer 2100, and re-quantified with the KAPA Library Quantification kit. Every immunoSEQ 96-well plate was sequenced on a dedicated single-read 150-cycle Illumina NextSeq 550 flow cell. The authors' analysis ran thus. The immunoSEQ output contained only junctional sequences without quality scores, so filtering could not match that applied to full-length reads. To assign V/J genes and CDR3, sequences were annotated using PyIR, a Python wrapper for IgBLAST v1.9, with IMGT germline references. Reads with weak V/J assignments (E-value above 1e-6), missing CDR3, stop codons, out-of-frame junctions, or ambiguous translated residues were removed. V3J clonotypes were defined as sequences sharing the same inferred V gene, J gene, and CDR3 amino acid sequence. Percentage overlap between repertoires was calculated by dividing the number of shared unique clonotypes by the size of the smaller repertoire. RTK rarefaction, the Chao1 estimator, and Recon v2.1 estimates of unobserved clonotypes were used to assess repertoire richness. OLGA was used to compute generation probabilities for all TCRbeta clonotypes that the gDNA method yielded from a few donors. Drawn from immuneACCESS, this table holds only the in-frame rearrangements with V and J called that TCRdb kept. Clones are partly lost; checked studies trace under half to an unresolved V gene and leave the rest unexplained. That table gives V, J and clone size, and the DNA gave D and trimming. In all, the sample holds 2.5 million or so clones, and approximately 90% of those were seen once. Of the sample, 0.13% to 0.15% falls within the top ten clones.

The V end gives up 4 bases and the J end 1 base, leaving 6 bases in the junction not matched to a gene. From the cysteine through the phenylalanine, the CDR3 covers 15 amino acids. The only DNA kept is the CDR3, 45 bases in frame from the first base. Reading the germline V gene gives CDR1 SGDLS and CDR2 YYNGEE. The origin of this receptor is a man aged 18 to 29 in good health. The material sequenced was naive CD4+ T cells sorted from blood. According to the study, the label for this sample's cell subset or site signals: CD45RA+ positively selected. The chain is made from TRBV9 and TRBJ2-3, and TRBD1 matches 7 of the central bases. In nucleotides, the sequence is TGTGCCAGCAGCCACCCAGGGGGAGGCACAGATACGCAGTATTTT. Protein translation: CASSHPGGGTDTQYF.